These 10 T cell receptor beta chains were sequenced from one sample in a study of Graves' ophthalmopathy and Graves' hyperthyroidism. RNA served as the template for amplifying TCR beta CDR3 regions. First-round RT-PCR employed HTBI primers, with a second-round multiplex PCR after it. Each CDR3 protein gets one entry after TCRdb re-called the multiplex PCR reads with MiXCR. The sample includes more than 550,000 distinct CDR3 sequences, 35% to 45% of them seen just once. Sequencing used peripheral blood. These receptor sequences come from an adult man with Graves' ophthalmopathy.

This chain uses TRBV6-6 with TRBJ1-6; possibly TRBD1 for D (5 bases). Between the trimmed V and J ends, which lost 7 bases and 10 bases, there was a span of 14 bases. This CDR3 contains 13 residues. CDR1 MNHNY and CDR2 SVGAGI come from the germline V gene (reference sequence). CDR3 region: CASTFPGPSPLHF. In nucleotides, the CDR3 is TGTGCCAGCACCTTCCCAGGGCCCTCACCCCTCCACTTT.

The chain recombines TRBV19 with TRBJ1-4, with a tentative D call TRBD1 (5 bases). Germline values: CDR1 LNHDA, CDR2 SQIVND (reference sequence). V was clipped by 8 bases and J by 0 bases, with 10 bases between them. The CDR3 sequence is 14 residues long. The CDR3 spells CASRRGATNEKLFF. The CDR3 DNA reads as TGTGCCAGTCGTAGGGGAGCAACTAATGAAAAACTGTTTTTT.

The V and J genes are TRBV29-1 and TRBJ1-3; a possible D gene is TRBD1 (6 bases). The CDR3 has 15 amino acids. The V gene's germline CDR1 is SQVTM and CDR2 ANQGSEA. Trimming removed 6 bases from V and 2 bases from J, with 17 bases in between. The CDR3 region is CSVQEQGLTGNTIYF. DNA of the CDR3: TGCAGCGTCCAGGAACAGGGTCTCACTGGAAACACCATATATTTT.

The gene calls are TRBV5-1 and TRBJ1-3; a weak D match, TRBD1 (5 bases). V was trimmed by 0 bases and J by 4 bases, leaving 11 bases between them. Germline V CDR1 and CDR2: SGHRS, YFSETQ. The CDR3 consists of 15 residues. CDR3 nucleotides: TGCGCCAGCAGCTTGGCCTCAGGGAGAGGAAACACCATATATTTT. It yields the protein CASSLASGRGNTIYF.

This clonotype showed up many times. The rearrangement uses TRBV29-1 and TRBJ2-6; no definite D call. The CDR3 length is 14 residues. V dropped 6 bases and J dropped 0 bases, with 9 bases sitting between them. Germline CDR1 SQVTM, CDR2 ANQGSEA. DNA of the CDR3: TGCAGCGTCCCGGACGGCTCTGGGGCCAACGTCCTGACTTTC. Translating it yields CSVPDGSGANVLTF. Using reference TRBV29-1 and TRBJ2-6 for the parts outside the CDR3, the full variable domain is SAVISQKPSRDICQRGTSLTIQCQVDSQVTMMFWYRQQPGQSLTLIATANQGSEATYESGFVIDKFPISRPNLTFSTLTVSNMSPEDSSIYLCSVPDGSGANVLTFGAGSRLTVL.

This clonotype was picked up many times. CDR3 DNA sequence: TGTGCCAGTAGTGGGACAGGGGTGCAGCCCCAGCATTTT. Protein sequence: CASSGTGVQPQHF. The chain links TRBV19 to TRBJ1-5, with 10 bases matching TRBD1. Germline V CDR1 and CDR2: LNHDA, SQIVND (reference sequence). CDR3 size: 13 residues. The trim removed 5 bases at V and 7 bases at J, leaving 2 bases unmatched.

This clonotype was seen repeatedly, ten times or more. V gene TRBV29-1 combines with J gene TRBJ1-2; D remains unclear. Per germline, CDR1 SQVTM and CDR2 ANQGSEA. Trimming shortened V by 4 bases and J by 1 base, and 13 bases separated the two germline ends. This CDR3 spans 14 amino acids. This chain's CDR3 is CSVGASQINYGYTF. The CDR3 region has the DNA TGCAGCGTTGGAGCATCCCAAATTAACTATGGCTACACCTTC.

This clonotype was observed at least ten times. The rearrangement uses TRBV7-2 and TRBJ1-6; 7 bases agree with TRBD1. In germline, CDR1 is SGHTA, CDR2 FQGNSA. With 5 bases clipped from V and 8 bases from J, the junction kept 9 bases outside the gene matches. This CDR3 spans 15 amino acids. CDR3 loop: CASSLQTGPYSPLHF. In DNA, the CDR3 is TGTGCCAGCAGCCTACAGACAGGGCCGTATTCACCCCTCCACTTT.

This chain uses TRBV25-1 with TRBJ2-6; 8 bases match TRBD1. V trimming: 5 bases; J trimming: 0 bases; junction bases outside the gene matches: 9. Germline assignment: CDR1 MGHDK and CDR2 SYGVNS. The CDR3 sequence is 18 residues long. The CDR3 loop reads CASSLSGQGHSGANVLTF. The CDR3 DNA sequence: TGTGCCAGCAGTTTATCTGGACAGGGCCACTCTGGGGCCAACGTCCTGACTTTC. Filled out from reference TRBV25-1 and TRBJ2-6, the complete variable domain reads EADIYQTPRYLVIGTGKKITLECSQTMGHDKMYWYQQDPGMELHLIHYSYGVNSTEKGDLSSESTVSRIRTEHFPLTLESARPSHTSQYLCASSLSGQGHSGANVLTFGAGSRLTVL.

Worth noting for this clonotype: Its ends do not fully match the called genes, so a read error is possible. The CDR3 coding sequence is TGCGCCAGCAGCCCCGCTGGCAGGGAAGGTTACGAGCAGTACTTC. Its translation: CASSPAGREGYEQYF. J is TRBJ2-7 and V is TRBV7-9, with a weak D call TRBD1 (5 bases). Germline lookup yields CDR1 SEHNR and CDR2 FQNEAQ (reference sequence). The CDR3 totals 15 residues.